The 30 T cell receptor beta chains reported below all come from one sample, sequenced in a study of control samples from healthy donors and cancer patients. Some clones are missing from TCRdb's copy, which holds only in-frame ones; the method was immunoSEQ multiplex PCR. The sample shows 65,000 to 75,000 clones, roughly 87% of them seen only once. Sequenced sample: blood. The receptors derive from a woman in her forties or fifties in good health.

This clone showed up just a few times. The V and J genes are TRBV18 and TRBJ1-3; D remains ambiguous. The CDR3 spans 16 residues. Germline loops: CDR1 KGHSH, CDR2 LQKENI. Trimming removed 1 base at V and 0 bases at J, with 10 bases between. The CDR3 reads CASSPQASFSGNTIYF. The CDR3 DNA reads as TGTGCCAGCTCACCACAGGCATCCTTCTCTGGAAACACCATATATTTT.

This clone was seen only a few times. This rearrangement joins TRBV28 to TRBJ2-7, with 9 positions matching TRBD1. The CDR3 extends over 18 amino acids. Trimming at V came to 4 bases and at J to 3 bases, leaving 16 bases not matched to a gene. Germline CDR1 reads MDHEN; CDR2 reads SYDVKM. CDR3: CASSSLGLSQGAVYEQYF. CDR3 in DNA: TGTGCCAGCAGTTCCCTCGGACTATCACAGGGGGCGGTCTACGAGCAGTACTTC.

The CDR3 here is CASSRKAGVHTGELFF. CDR3 DNA sequence: TGTGCCAGCAGCCGGAAGGCGGGAGTGCACACCGGGGAGCTGTTTTTT. The chain joins TRBV7-9 to TRBJ2-2, with 7 positions matching TRBD2. The V segment lost 5 bases and the J segment 3 bases; nucleotides outside the gene matches: 9. The CDR3 is 16 residues long. Germline CDR1 reads SEHNR; CDR2 reads FQNEAQ (reference sequence).

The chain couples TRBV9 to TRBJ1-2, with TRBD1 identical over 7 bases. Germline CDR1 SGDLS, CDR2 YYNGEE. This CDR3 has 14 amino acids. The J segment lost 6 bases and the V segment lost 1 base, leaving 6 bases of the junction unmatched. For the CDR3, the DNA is TGTGCCAGCAGCGTAACGATTACAGGGGATGGCTACACCTTC. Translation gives CASSVTITGDGYTF.

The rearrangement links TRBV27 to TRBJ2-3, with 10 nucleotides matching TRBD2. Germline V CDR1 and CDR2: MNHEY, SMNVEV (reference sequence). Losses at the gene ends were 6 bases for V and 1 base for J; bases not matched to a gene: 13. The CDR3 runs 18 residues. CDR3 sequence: CASRSWTSGGGGTDTQYF. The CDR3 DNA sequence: TGTGCCAGCAGATCCTGGACTAGCGGAGGGGGGGGCACAGATACGCAGTATTTT.

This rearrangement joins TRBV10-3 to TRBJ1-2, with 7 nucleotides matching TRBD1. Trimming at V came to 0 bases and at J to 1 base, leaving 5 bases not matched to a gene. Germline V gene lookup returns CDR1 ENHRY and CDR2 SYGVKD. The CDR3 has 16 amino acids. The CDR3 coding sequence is TGTGCCATCAGTGAGTCGAGGACAGGACGTAACTATGGCTACACCTTC. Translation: CAISESRTGRNYGYTF.

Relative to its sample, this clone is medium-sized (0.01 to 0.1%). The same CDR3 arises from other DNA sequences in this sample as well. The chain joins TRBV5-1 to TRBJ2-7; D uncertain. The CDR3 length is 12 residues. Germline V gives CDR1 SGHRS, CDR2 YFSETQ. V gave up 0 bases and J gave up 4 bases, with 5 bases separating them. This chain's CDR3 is CASSLGTYEQYF. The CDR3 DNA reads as TGCGCCAGCAGCTTGGGCACTTACGAGCAGTACTTC.

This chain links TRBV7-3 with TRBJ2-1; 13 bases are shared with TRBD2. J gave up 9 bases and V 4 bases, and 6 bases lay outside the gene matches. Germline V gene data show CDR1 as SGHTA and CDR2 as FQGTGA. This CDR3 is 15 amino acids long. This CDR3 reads CASSWTSGSSVEQFF. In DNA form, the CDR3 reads TGTGCCAGCAGCTGGACTAGCGGGAGTTCGGTTGAGCAGTTCTTC.

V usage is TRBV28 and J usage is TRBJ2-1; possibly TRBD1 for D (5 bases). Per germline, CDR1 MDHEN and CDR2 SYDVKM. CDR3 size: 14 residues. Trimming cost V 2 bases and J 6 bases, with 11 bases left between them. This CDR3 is CASSLGQGPNEQFF. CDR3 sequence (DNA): TGTGCCAGCAGTTTAGGGCAGGGTCCCAATGAGCAGTTCTTC.

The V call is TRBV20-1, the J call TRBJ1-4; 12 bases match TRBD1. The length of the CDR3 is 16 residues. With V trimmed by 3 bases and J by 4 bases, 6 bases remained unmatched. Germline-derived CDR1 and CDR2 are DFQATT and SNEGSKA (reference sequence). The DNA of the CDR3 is TGCAGTGCTAGTCGGGACAGGGGGCGGATTAATGAAAAACTGTTTTTT. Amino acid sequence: CSASRDRGRINEKLFF.

The CDR3 loop reads CASRGGYQETQYF. The CDR3 nucleotides read TGTGCCAGCAGGGGGGGGTACCAAGAGACCCAGTACTTC. The chain links TRBV27 to TRBJ2-5, with 7 positions matching TRBD2. The CDR3 is made up of 13 amino acids. Germline CDR1 is MNHEY and CDR2 is SMNVEV (reference sequence). Losses at the gene ends were 6 bases for V and 0 bases for J; bases not matched to a gene: 1.

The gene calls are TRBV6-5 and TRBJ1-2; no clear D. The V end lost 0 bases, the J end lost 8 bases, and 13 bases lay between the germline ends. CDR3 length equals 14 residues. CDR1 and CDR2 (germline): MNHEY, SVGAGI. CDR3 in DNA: TGTGCCAGCAGTTACTCAATGCGTCCCATAGGCTACACCTTC. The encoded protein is CASSYSMRPIGYTF.

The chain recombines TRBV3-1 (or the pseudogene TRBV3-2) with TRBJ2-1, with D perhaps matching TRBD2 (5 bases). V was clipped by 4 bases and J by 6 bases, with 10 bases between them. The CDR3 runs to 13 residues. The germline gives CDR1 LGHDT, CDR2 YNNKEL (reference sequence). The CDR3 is CASSLQRPNEQFF. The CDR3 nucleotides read TGTGCCAGCAGCCTCCAGCGGCCCAATGAGCAGTTCTTC.

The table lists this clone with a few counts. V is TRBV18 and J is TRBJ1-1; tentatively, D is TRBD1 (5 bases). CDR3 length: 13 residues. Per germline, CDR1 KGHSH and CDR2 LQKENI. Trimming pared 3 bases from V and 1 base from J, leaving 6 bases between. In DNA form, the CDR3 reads TGTGCCAGCTCACCGGGGGAGAACACTGAAGCTTTCTTT. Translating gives CASSPGENTEAFF.

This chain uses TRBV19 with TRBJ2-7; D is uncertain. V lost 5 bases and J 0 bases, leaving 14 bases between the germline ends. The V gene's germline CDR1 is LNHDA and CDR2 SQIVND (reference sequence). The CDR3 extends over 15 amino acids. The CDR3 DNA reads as TGTGCCAGTAGTCCCCACGAGAGGAGCTCCTACGAGCAGTACTTC. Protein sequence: CASSPHERSSYEQYF.

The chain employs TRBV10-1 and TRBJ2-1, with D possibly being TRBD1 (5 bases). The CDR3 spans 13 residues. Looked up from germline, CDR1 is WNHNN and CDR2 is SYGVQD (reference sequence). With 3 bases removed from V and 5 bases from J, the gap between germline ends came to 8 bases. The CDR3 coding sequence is TGCGCCAGCAGTGATCCAGGGAACAATGAGCAGTTCTTC. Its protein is CASSDPGNNEQFF.

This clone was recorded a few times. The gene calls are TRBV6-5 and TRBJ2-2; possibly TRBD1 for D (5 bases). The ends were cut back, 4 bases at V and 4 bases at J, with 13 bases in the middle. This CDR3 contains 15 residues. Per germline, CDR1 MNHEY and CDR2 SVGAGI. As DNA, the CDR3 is TGTGCCAGCAGTTCGCCTTCAGGGATCACCGGGGAGCTGTTTTTT. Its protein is CASSSPSGITGELFF.

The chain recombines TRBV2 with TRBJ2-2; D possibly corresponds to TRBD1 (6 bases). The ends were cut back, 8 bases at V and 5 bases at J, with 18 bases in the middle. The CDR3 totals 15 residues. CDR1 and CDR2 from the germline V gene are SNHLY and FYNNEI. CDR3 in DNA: TGTGCCAGCGGCATGCTACAGGGTCGGACCGGGGAGCTGTTTTTT. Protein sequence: CASGMLQGRTGELFF.

The CDR3 region is CASSFNSVSSGNTIYF. CDR3 in DNA: TGTGCCAGCAGCTTTAATTCAGTGAGCTCTGGAAACACCATATATTTT. The genes are TRBV7-2 and TRBJ1-3; no definite D call. The CDR3 contains 16 residues. V shed 3 bases and J shed 0 bases, with 12 bases lying between them. CDR1 and CDR2 (germline): SGHTA, FQGNSA.

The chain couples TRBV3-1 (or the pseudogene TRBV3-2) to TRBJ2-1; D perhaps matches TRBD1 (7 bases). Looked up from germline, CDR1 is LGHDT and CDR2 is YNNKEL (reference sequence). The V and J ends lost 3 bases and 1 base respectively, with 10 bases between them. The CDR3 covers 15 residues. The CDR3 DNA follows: TGTGCCAGCAGCCAGCAGGGGGGATCCTACAATGAGCAGTTCTTC. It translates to CASSQQGGSYNEQFF.

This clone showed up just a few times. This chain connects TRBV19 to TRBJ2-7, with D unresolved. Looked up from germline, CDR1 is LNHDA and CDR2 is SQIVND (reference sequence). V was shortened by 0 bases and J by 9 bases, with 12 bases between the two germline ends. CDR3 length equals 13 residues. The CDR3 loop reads CASSIDERAAQYF. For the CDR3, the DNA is TGTGCCAGTAGTATAGATGAAAGGGCCGCGCAGTACTTC. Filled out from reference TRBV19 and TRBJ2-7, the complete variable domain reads DGGITQSPKYLFRKEGQNVTLSCEQNLNHDAMYWYRQDPGQGLRLIYYSQIVNDFQKGDIAEGYSVSREKKESFPLTVTSAQKNPTAFYLCASSIDERAAQYFGPGTRLTVT.

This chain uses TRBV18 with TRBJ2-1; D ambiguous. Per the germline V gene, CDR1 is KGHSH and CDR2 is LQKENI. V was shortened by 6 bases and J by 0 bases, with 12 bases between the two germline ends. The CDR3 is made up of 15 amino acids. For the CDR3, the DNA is TGTGCCAGCTCCCCTTCCGGTACCTCCTACAATGAGCAGTTCTTC. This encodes CASSPSGTSYNEQFF.

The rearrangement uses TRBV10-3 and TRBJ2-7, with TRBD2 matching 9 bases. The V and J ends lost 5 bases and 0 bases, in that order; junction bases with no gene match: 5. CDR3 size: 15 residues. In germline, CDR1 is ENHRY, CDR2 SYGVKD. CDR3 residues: CAISRASGDSYEQYF. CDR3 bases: TGTGCCATCAGTAGGGCTAGCGGGGACTCCTACGAGCAGTACTTC.

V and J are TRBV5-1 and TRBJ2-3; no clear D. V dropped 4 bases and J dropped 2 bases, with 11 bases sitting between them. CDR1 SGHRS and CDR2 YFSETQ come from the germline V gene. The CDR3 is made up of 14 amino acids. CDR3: CASSAVRFTDTQYF. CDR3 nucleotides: TGCGCCAGCAGCGCAGTTAGGTTCACAGATACGCAGTATTTT. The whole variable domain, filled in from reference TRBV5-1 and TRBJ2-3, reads KAGVTQTPRYLIKTRGQQVTLSCSPISGHRSVSWYQQTPGQGLQFLFEYFSETQRNKGNFPGRFSGRQFSNSRSEMNVSTLELGDSALYLCASSAVRFTDTQYFGPGTRLTVL.

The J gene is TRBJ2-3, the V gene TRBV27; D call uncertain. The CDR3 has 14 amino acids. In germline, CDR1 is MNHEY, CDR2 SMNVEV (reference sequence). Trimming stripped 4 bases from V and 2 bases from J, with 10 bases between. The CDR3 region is CASSSHEFTDTQYF. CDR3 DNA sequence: TGTGCCAGCAGTTCCCATGAGTTCACAGATACGCAGTATTTT.

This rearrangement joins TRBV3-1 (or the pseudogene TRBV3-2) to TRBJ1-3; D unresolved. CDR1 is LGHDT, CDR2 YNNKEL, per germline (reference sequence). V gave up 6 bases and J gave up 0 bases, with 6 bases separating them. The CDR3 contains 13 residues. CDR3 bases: TGTGCCAGCAGGGCGATCTCTGGAAACACCATATATTTT. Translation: CASRAISGNTIYF.

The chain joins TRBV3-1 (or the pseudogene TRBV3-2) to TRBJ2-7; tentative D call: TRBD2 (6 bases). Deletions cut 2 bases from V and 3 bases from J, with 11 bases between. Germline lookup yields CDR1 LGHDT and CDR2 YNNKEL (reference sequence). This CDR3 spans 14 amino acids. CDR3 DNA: TGTGCCAGCAGCCAACGGCGGGAATACTACGAGCAGTACTTC. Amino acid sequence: CASSQRREYYEQYF.

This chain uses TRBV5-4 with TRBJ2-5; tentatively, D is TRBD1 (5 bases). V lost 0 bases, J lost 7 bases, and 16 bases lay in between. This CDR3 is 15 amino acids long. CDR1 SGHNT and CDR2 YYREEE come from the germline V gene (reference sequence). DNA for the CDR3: TGTGCCAGCAGCTTGGAAGGGCGACAGTTACGGACCCAGTACTTC. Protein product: CASSLEGRQLRTQYF.

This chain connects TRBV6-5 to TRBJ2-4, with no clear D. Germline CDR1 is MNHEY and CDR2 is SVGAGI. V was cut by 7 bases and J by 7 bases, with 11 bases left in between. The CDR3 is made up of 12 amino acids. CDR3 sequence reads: CASNHEGNIQYF. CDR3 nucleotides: TGTGCCAGCAACCACGAAGGGAACATTCAGTACTTC.

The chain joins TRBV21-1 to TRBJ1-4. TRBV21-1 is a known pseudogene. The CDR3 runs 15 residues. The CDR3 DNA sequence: TGTGCCAGCAGCAAAGGGCGGGGACCTAATGAAAAACTGTTTTTT. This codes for CASSKGRGPNEKLFF.